The 31 T cell receptor beta chains reported below all come from one sample, sequenced in a study of blood T cell repertoires in COVID-19. Data came from immunoSEQ multiplex PCR; TCRdb stores just in-frame clones and leaves some out. The sample includes 310,000 or so clones, approximately 88% of them seen just once. The sample consisted of PBMCs or T cells enriched from blood (not recorded which). The receptor set was obtained from a woman aged 40 to 50 who had recovered from COVID-19.

This chain uses TRBV19 with TRBJ2-7; 12 bases align to TRBD2. Germline V lookup: CDR1 LNHDA, CDR2 SQIVND (reference sequence). V lost 4 bases and J lost 4; bases outside the gene matches: 2. This CDR3 region has 14 residues. In nucleotides, the CDR3 is TGTGCCAGTAGTAGGGGACTAGCGGGTTACGAGCAGTACTTC. Translation gives CASSRGLAGYEQYF.

The chain couples TRBV28 to TRBJ2-1; D uncertain. Germline V gene sequence: CDR1 MDHEN, CDR2 SYDVKM. The CDR3 has 13 amino acids. V was trimmed by 9 bases and J by 7 bases, leaving 16 bases between them. The CDR3 loop is CASHPGGRNEQFF. DNA of the CDR3: TGTGCCAGTCACCCAGGTGGTAGGAATGAGCAGTTCTTC.

The chain combines TRBV28 with TRBJ1-5, with 10 bases identical to TRBD1. Germline V gene lookup returns CDR1 MDHEN and CDR2 SYDVKM. The CDR3 loop spans 15 amino acids. Trimming at V came to 4 bases and at J to 5 bases, leaving 5 bases not matched to a gene. The CDR3 DNA follows: TGTGCCAGCAGTTCTGGACAGGGGGGGTATCAGCCCCAGCATTTT. Translating gives CASSSGQGGYQPQHF.

The chain has TRBV18 and TRBJ1-2, with TRBD1 matching over 7 bases. The CDR3 totals 15 residues. The V segment lost 3 bases and the J segment 4 bases; nucleotides outside the gene matches: 8. Germline V gene data show CDR1 as KGHSH and CDR2 as LQKENI. This CDR3 is CASSPIPGQRYGYTF. The CDR3, as DNA: TGTGCCAGCTCACCTATTCCGGGACAGCGCTATGGCTACACCTTC.

V gene TRBV7-3 combines with J gene TRBJ2-2; D not resolved. The V end was cut by 4 bases, the J end by 6 bases, with 6 bases between. Germline CDR1 reads SGHTA; CDR2 reads FQGTGA. The CDR3 sequence is 12 residues long. Written as DNA, the CDR3 is TGTGCCAGCAGCTCGGGTGCCGGGGAGCTGTTTTTT. It yields the protein CASSSGAGELFF.

The rearrangement joins TRBV27 to TRBJ2-1, with 13 bases fitting TRBD2. The CDR3 consists of 16 residues. Germline lookup yields CDR1 MNHEY and CDR2 SMNVEV (reference sequence). V was clipped by 4 bases and J by 8 bases; unmatched bases: 8. This chain's CDR3 is CASSSPLAGGPDEQFF. The CDR3 DNA reads TGTGCCAGCAGTTCACCACTAGCGGGAGGGCCGGATGAGCAGTTCTTC.

This sequence joins TRBV27 and TRBJ1-6; 7 bases map to TRBD1. V lost 6 bases, J lost 8 bases, and 7 bases stayed unmatched. The CDR3 covers 14 residues. Per the germline V gene, CDR1 is MNHEY and CDR2 is SMNVEV (reference sequence). CDR3 region: CASRPGQWDSPLHF. Here the CDR3 DNA reads TGTGCCAGCAGGCCGGGACAGTGGGATTCACCCCTCCACTTT.

This clone has a single count. V is TRBV11-2 and J is TRBJ2-1, with a tentative D call TRBD2 (6 bases). The V gene's germline CDR1 is SGHAT and CDR2 FQNNGV. V was pared by 3 bases and J by 4 bases, with 19 bases between. The CDR3 has 17 residues. CDR3 protein: CASSFGGSGDLYNEQFF. CDR3 nucleotide sequence: TGTGCCAGCAGCTTTGGAGGGAGTGGGGACCTTTACAATGAGCAGTTCTTC.

The V gene is TRBV28, the J gene TRBJ1-2, with 11 bases fitting TRBD1. Germline V gene lookup returns CDR1 MDHEN and CDR2 SYDVKM. This CDR3 is built from 16 residues. Trimming at V came to 6 bases and at J to 2 bases, leaving 8 bases not matched to a gene. CDR3 in amino acids: CASSSPGTGGNYGYTF. Here the CDR3 DNA reads TGTGCCAGCAGCAGTCCCGGGACAGGGGGGAACTATGGCTACACCTTC.

The genes are TRBV12-3 or TRBV12-4 and TRBJ2-7, with D unresolved. Trimming removed 5 bases at V and 6 bases at J, with 14 bases between. There are 13 residues in the CDR3. This CDR3 is CASSTFISGEQYF. In nucleotides, the CDR3 is TGTGCCAGCAGTACGTTTATTTCGGGCGAGCAGTACTTC.

The chain combines TRBV28 with TRBJ1-2, with a weak D call TRBD1 (5 bases). Deletions cut 3 bases from V and 13 bases from J, with 15 bases between. From germline, CDR1 is MDHEN and CDR2 SYDVKM. This CDR3 has 12 residues. The CDR3 region is CASSFGGRASTF. CDR3 DNA: TGTGCCAGCAGTTTCGGGGGACGGGCTTCCACCTTC.

The sample holds one count of this clone. V is TRBV28 and J is TRBJ2-1; TRBD2 matches at 8 bases. This CDR3 spans 15 amino acids. The V gene end was trimmed by 6 bases and the J gene end by 9 bases; junction bases not matched to a gene: 13. Germline loops: CDR1 MDHEN, CDR2 SYDVKM. The chain's CDR3 is CASSPSGRRRGEQFF. The CDR3 DNA sequence: TGTGCCAGCAGCCCGAGCGGGAGAAGGCGGGGTGAGCAGTTCTTC.

The rearrangement links TRBV4-3 to TRBJ2-7; 8 nucleotides agree with TRBD1. The CDR3 is 13 residues long. J lost 6 bases, V lost 0 bases, and 1 base had no gene match. CDR1 is LGHNA, CDR2 YSLEER, per germline. The CDR3 DNA sequence: TGCGCCAGCAGCCAAGAAACAGGGGGCGAGCAGTACTTC. Residues: CASSQETGGEQYF.

The rearrangement uses TRBV21-1 and TRBJ2-7; TRBD2 is the table's D call and was not checked against the DNA. TRBV21-1 is shown as a pseudogene. The CDR3 loop spans 14 amino acids. CDR3 loop: CASSKPRSHYEQYF. The CDR3 DNA is TGTGCCAGCAGCAAGCCTAGGTCGCACTACGAGCAGTACTTC.

The chain has TRBV19 and TRBJ2-7, with 12 bases matching TRBD2. The CDR3 totals 17 residues. With 8 bases clipped from V and 3 bases from J, the junction kept 14 bases outside the gene matches. Germline CDR1 reads LNHDA; CDR2 reads SQIVND (reference sequence). The CDR3 sequence: CASSRLAGAKGVYEQYF. CDR3 bases: TGTGCCAGTTCGAGACTAGCGGGAGCCAAAGGTGTCTACGAGCAGTACTTC.

Notes on this clone: Other DNA sequences in this specimen translate into the identical CDR3. The genes are TRBV6-5 and TRBJ2-7; 7 nucleotides agree with TRBD2. Germline-derived CDR1 and CDR2 are MNHEY and SVGAGI. Unmatched junction bases numbered 1, after V lost 0 bases and J lost 2 bases. The length of the CDR3 is 14 residues. The CDR3 DNA is TGTGCCAGCAGTTACTCTGGACTAGCCTACGAGCAGTACTTC. Translating gives CASSYSGLAYEQYF.

The CDR3 DNA follows: TGTGCCAGCAGCTTAGGAGCCGGGATTTCTGGGGAGACCCAGTACTTC. Its translation is CASSLGAGISGETQYF. The chain recombines TRBV5-6 with TRBJ2-5, with D possibly matching TRBD2 (5 bases). Germline-derived CDR1 and CDR2 are SGHDT and YYEEEE. The CDR3 has 16 residues. Trimming took off 2 bases at V and 5 bases at J, with 19 bases between the two ends.

This clone showed up just once. The CDR3 region has the DNA TGTGCCAGCGACAGGGTGAGCTACAATGAGCAGTTCTTC. Amino acid sequence: CASDRVSYNEQFF. The chain employs TRBV7-9 and TRBJ2-1, with 7 bases identical to TRBD1. This CDR3 is 13 amino acids long. Looked up from germline, CDR1 is SEHNR and CDR2 is FQNEAQ (reference sequence). The trim removed 8 bases at V and 3 bases at J, leaving 4 bases unmatched.

This chain links TRBV19 with TRBJ2-7; D unclear. The V and J ends lost 1 base and 4 bases respectively, with 8 bases between them. The germline gives CDR1 LNHDA, CDR2 SQIVND (reference sequence). This CDR3 has 13 residues. CDR3 DNA: TGTGCCAGTAGTATAGGGCTTCGATACGAGCAGTACTTC. This codes for CASSIGLRYEQYF.

Regarding this clone: Other DNA sequences in the sample encode the same CDR3. The chain is built from TRBV24-1 and TRBJ2-1; 12 bases fit TRBD2. CDR1 KGHDR and CDR2 SFDVKD come from the germline V gene. There are 17 residues in the CDR3. The J segment lost 0 bases and the V segment lost 4 bases, leaving 3 bases of the junction unmatched. The CDR3 DNA follows: TGTGCCACCAGTGACCCGACTAGCGGGAGCTCCTACAATGAGCAGTTCTTC. Amino acids: CATSDPTSGSSYNEQFF.

The rearrangement links TRBV4-1 to TRBJ1-2; 8 bases line up with TRBD1. The junction had 5 bases not matched to a gene; V was cut back by 1 base and J by 7 bases. In germline, CDR1 is MGHRA, CDR2 YSYEKL. This CDR3 contains 14 residues. The CDR3 here is CASSQVPGGGGYTF. The CDR3 DNA sequence: TGCGCCAGCAGCCAAGTCCCAGGGGGCGGTGGCTACACCTTC.

This clone was picked up a small number of times. The chain couples TRBV28 to TRBJ2-2, with 7 bases lining up with TRBD2. V was clipped by 6 bases and J by 0 bases; unmatched bases: 4. This CDR3 has 15 residues. The V gene's germline CDR1 is MDHEN and CDR2 SYDVKM. CDR3 amino acids: CASSIRGANTGELFF. The CDR3, as DNA: TGTGCCAGCAGCATTCGGGGGGCGAACACCGGGGAGCTGTTTTTT.

This CDR3 reads CASWDSVNEKLFF. The CDR3 DNA reads as TGTGCCAGCTGGGACAGTGTTAATGAAAAACTGTTTTTT. The chain has TRBV18 and TRBJ1-4; 7 bases map to TRBD1. Germline V CDR1 and CDR2: KGHSH, LQKENI. V lost 7 bases and J lost 4; bases outside the gene matches: 3. The CDR3 is 13 amino acids.

J is TRBJ2-7 and V is TRBV2, with D unresolved. The germline V gene has CDR1 SNHLY and CDR2 FYNNEI. The length of the CDR3 is 11 residues. With 6 bases removed from V and 1 base from J, the gap between germline ends came to 4 bases. In DNA, the CDR3 is TGTGCCAGCAGCCCGTCCTACGAGCAGTACTTC. Its protein product is CASSPSYEQYF.

The rearrangement links TRBV28 to TRBJ1-1; a possible D gene is TRBD1 (5 bases). The germline V and J ends were trimmed by 8 bases and 4 bases, with 14 bases remaining between them. From germline, CDR1 is MDHEN and CDR2 SYDVKM. This CDR3 region has 13 residues. This CDR3 reads CASGAGTSTEAFF. The CDR3 DNA reads TGTGCCAGCGGGGCGGGGACTAGCACTGAAGCTTTCTTT.

The chain employs TRBV5-4 and TRBJ2-7; a weak D match, TRBD1 (6 bases). The germline CDR1 and CDR2 sequences are SGHNT and YYREEE (reference sequence). The CDR3 extends over 14 amino acids. V shed 4 bases and J shed 2 bases, with 13 bases lying between them. CDR3 protein: CASSPGQSTYEQYF. The CDR3 DNA reads TGTGCCAGCAGCCCAGGACAGTCGACCTACGAGCAGTACTTC.

This rearrangement joins TRBV7-2 to TRBJ1-1; 7 nucleotides align to TRBD1. V lost 3 bases to trimming and J lost 0 bases; unmatched junction nucleotides: 4. This CDR3 comprises 15 residues. The V gene's germline CDR1 is SGHTA and CDR2 FQGNSA. The CDR3 DNA sequence: TGTGCCAGCAGCTTTACGGACAGGATGAACACTGAAGCTTTCTTT. This codes for CASSFTDRMNTEAFF.

This clone was observed a few times. This chain joins TRBV27 and TRBJ1-2; D ambiguous. V lost 5 bases to trimming and J lost 4 bases, with 11 bases between them. The germline CDR1 and CDR2 sequences are MNHEY and SMNVEV (reference sequence). The CDR3 length is 13 residues. The CDR3 sequence is CASSGQNRYGYTF. The CDR3, as DNA: TGTGCCAGCAGTGGGCAGAACCGCTATGGCTACACCTTC.

Points on this clone: Other DNA sequences in this specimen translate into the identical CDR3. The J gene is TRBJ1-6, the V gene TRBV18; 9 bases align to TRBD1. The V gene's germline CDR1 is KGHSH and CDR2 LQKENI. With 4 bases clipped from V and 5 bases from J, the junction kept 0 bases outside the gene matches. CDR3 length: 14 amino acids. This chain's CDR3 is CASSRDRDNSPLHF. CDR3 sequence (DNA): TGTGCCAGCTCACGGGACAGGGATAATTCACCCCTCCACTTT.

The chain has TRBV5-1 and TRBJ2-1; 7 bases are a match to TRBD2. CDR3 size: 13 residues. J was trimmed by 7 bases and V by 4 bases; bases with no gene match: 5. Looked up from germline, CDR1 is SGHRS and CDR2 is YFSETQ. This CDR3 reads CASSPGGGNEQFF. The CDR3 DNA follows: TGCGCCAGCAGCCCCGGGGGAGGGAATGAGCAGTTCTTC.

The gene calls are TRBV6-2 or TRBV6-3 and TRBJ1-1; D possibly corresponds to TRBD1 (6 bases). Germline V gene sequence: CDR1 MNHEY, CDR2 SVGEGT. The CDR3 extends over 13 amino acids. Trimming pared 7 bases from V and 5 bases from J, leaving 14 bases between. The CDR3 DNA reads TGTGCCAGCACCCCGTGGGGGCAAACTGAAGCTTTCTTT. Translation: CASTPWGQTEAFF.